What follows are 31 T cell receptor beta chains derived from one specimen sequenced in a study of blood T cell repertoires in COVID-19. Assay used: immunoSEQ multiplex PCR; TCRdb lists only in-frame clones, some missing. The sample records roughly 150,000 clones, about four fifths being singletons. The material sequenced was peripheral blood. These receptors came from a man between 60 and 75 years old with acute or convalescent COVID-19.

The chain links TRBV18 to TRBJ2-2; 9 nucleotides agree with TRBD2. J lost 6 bases, V lost 2 bases, and 4 bases had no gene match. Germline lookup yields CDR1 KGHSH and CDR2 LQKENI. This CDR3 has 15 residues. CDR3 in amino acids: CASSPGLAGPGELFF. DNA for the CDR3: TGTGCCAGCTCACCAGGGCTAGCGGGACCCGGGGAGCTGTTTTTT.

The chain has TRBV18 and TRBJ2-7; perhaps TRBD2 as D (7 bases). The CDR3 covers 15 residues. Germline values: CDR1 KGHSH, CDR2 LQKENI. V lost 3 bases to trimming and J lost 1 base, with 13 bases between them. The DNA for the CDR3 is TGTGCCAGCTCACCGGGGGGGGCAGGGTCCTACGAGCAGTACTTC. It specifies CASSPGGAGSYEQYF. Full variable domain (remainder filled in from reference TRBV18 and TRBJ2-7): NAGVMQNPRHLVRRRGQEARLRCSPMKGHSHVYWYRQLPEEGLKFMVYLQKENIIDESGMPKERFSAEFPKEGPSILRIQQVVRGDSAAYFCASSPGGAGSYEQYFGPGTRLTVT.

This clone has only one observation. The genes are TRBV5-4 and TRBJ1-2, with D possibly TRBD1 on 6 matching bases. CDR3 length equals 13 residues. V lost 0 bases and J lost 6, with 9 bases in between. Germline CDR1 is SGHNT and CDR2 is YYREEE (reference sequence). In DNA form, the CDR3 reads TGTGCCAGCAGCTTGGACAGGGCACATGGCTACACCTTC. This codes for CASSLDRAHGYTF.

This chain uses TRBV7-2 with TRBJ2-5, with 8 bases fitting TRBD1. The CDR3 extends over 14 amino acids. The J segment lost 2 bases and the V segment lost 5 bases, leaving 4 bases of the junction unmatched. CDR1 is SGHTA and CDR2 is FQGNSA in the germline V gene. CDR3 bases: TGTGCCAGCAGCCACTGGACAGGGCAAGAGACCCAGTACTTC. It yields the protein CASSHWTGQETQYF.

The gene calls are TRBV30 and TRBJ1-5; TRBD1 might be the D (5 bases). With 1 base removed from V and 0 bases from J, the gap between germline ends came to 7 bases. The CDR3 consists of 14 residues. The germline gives CDR1 GTSNPN, CDR2 SVGIG (reference sequence). CDR3 in DNA: TGTGCCTGGAGTGATACAGGTAGCAATCAGCCCCAGCATTTT. The encoded protein is CAWSDTGSNQPQHF.

The V gene is TRBV4-1, the J gene TRBJ2-3; 11 nucleotides align to TRBD2. The CDR3 spans 17 residues. Per germline, CDR1 MGHRA and CDR2 YSYEKL. Trimming took 0 bases from V and 5 from J; bases not matched to a gene: 7. CDR3 DNA: TGCGCCAGCAGCCAAGAGCCTGTAGCGGGGGGGCAAGATACGCAGTATTTT. Translating it yields CASSQEPVAGGQDTQYF.

The chain employs TRBV2 and TRBJ2-1; D possibly corresponds to TRBD2 (6 bases). Trimming removed 6 bases from V and 0 bases from J, with 12 bases in between. The CDR3 is 15 amino acids. Germline V gene sequence: CDR1 SNHLY, CDR2 FYNNEI. In DNA, the CDR3 is TGTGCCAGCAGGGGGAGGCCGAGCTCCTACAATGAGCAGTTCTTC. As protein: CASRGRPSSYNEQFF.

This chain connects TRBV20-1 to TRBJ2-7; the match to TRBD2 covers 7 bases. V was clipped by 3 bases and J by 3 bases; unmatched bases: 11. This CDR3 comprises 15 residues. Germline CDR1 reads DFQATT; CDR2 reads SNEGSKA (reference sequence). CDR3 nucleotide sequence: TGCAGTGCTAGTGGGGCGGGGGTCCCCAGCTACGAGCAGTACTTC. This codes for CSASGAGVPSYEQYF.

The V and J genes are TRBV7-3 and TRBJ2-1; 7 bases match TRBD2. V shed 1 base and J 4 bases; nucleotides not matched to a gene: 7. Germline CDR1 and CDR2: SGHTA and FQGTGA. CDR3 length equals 16 residues. CDR3 region: CASSLRAGAGYNEQFF. The CDR3 region has the DNA TGTGCCAGCAGCTTAAGGGCGGGAGCTGGGTACAATGAGCAGTTCTTC.

The V call is TRBV6-2 or TRBV6-3, the J call TRBJ2-1; 7 positions agree with TRBD1. CDR3 length: 16 residues. Germline V gene data show CDR1 as MNHEY and CDR2 as SVGEGT. Trimming at V came to 0 bases and at J to 2 bases, leaving 4 bases not matched to a gene. In DNA, the CDR3 is TGTGCCAGCAGTTACTCGCCGACAGGGACCTACAATGAGCAGTTCTTC. Translated: CASSYSPTGTYNEQFF.

The J gene is TRBJ1-5, the V gene TRBV5-5; no clear D gene. V lost 2 bases and J lost 7, with 7 bases in between. CDR3 size: 12 residues. Germline CDR1 SGHKS, CDR2 YYEKEE (reference sequence). As DNA, the CDR3 is TGTGCCAGCAGCTTTGAGGGACAGCCCCAGCATTTT. This gives the protein CASSFEGQPQHF.

V gene TRBV6-6 combines with J gene TRBJ1-6, with 9 bases that match TRBD1. The CDR3 totals 14 residues. Trimming removed 5 bases from V and 9 bases from J; junction bases left unmatched: 5. The V gene's germline CDR1 is MNHNY and CDR2 SVGAGI (reference sequence). CDR3 residues: CASSGGQGLSPLHF. The CDR3 DNA sequence: TGTGCCAGCAGTGGGGGACAGGGTCTTTCACCCCTCCACTTT.

The chain couples TRBV7-2 to TRBJ2-7; 9 bases are a match to TRBD2. Germline V gene sequence: CDR1 SGHTA, CDR2 FQGNSA. The CDR3 extends over 15 amino acids. V lost 6 bases and J lost 7; bases outside the gene matches: 13. The CDR3 DNA reads TGTGCCAGCAGGTCTCCTCTAGCGGGACGGGAGGAGCAGTACTTC. The encoded protein is CASRSPLAGREEQYF. The entire variable domain, with the rest obtained from reference TRBV7-2 and TRBJ2-7, is as follows: GAGVSQSPSNKVTEKGKDVELRCDPISGHTALYWYRQSLGQGLEFLIYFQGNSAPDKSGLPSDRFSAERTGGSVSTLTIQRTQQEDSAVYLCASRSPLAGREEQYFGPGTRLTVT.

The chain uses TRBV6-1 and TRBJ1-5, with unresolved D. CDR1 is MNHNS and CDR2 is SASEGT in the germline V gene. With 2 bases removed from V and 1 base from J, the gap between germline ends came to 6 bases. This CDR3 is built from 14 residues. The CDR3 DNA sequence: TGTGCCAGCAGTGAACTAGGCAGCAATCAGCCCCAGCATTTT. The encoded protein is CASSELGSNQPQHF.

V usage is TRBV24-1 and J usage is TRBJ2-5; 9 nucleotides match TRBD2. J gave up 2 bases and V 2 bases, and 2 bases lay outside the gene matches. Germline V gene lookup returns CDR1 KGHDR and CDR2 SFDVKD. This CDR3 is built from 15 residues. CDR3 protein: CATSDSSGAQETQYF. Written as DNA, the CDR3 is TGTGCCACCAGTGATTCTAGCGGGGCACAAGAGACCCAGTACTTC.

The chain recombines TRBV9 with TRBJ2-3, with 13 bases that match TRBD2. J gave up 4 bases and V 3 bases, and 5 bases lay outside the gene matches. CDR1 and CDR2 (germline): SGDLS, YYNGEE. CDR3 length equals 16 residues. The CDR3 region has the DNA TGTGCCAGCAGCGGGACTAGCGGGAGTGGGGCAGATACGCAGTATTTT. Encoded protein: CASSGTSGSGADTQYF.

The chain uses TRBV7-6 and TRBJ2-7, with 8 bases that match TRBD1. CDR1 SGHVS and CDR2 FNYEAQ come from the germline V gene. This CDR3 has 15 residues. The trim removed 4 bases at V and 0 bases at J, leaving 5 bases unmatched. In DNA form, the CDR3 reads TGTGCCAGCAGCTCTGGACAGGGCAGCTCCTACGAGCAGTACTTC. Translation: CASSSGQGSSYEQYF. Full variable domain (remainder filled in from reference TRBV7-6 and TRBJ2-7): GAGVSQSPRYKVTKRGQDVALRCDPISGHVSLYWYRQALGQGPEFLTYFNYEAQQDKSGLPNDRFSAERPEGSISTLTIQRTEQRDSAMYRCASSSGQGSSYEQYFGPGTRLTVT.

The V and J genes are TRBV19 and TRBJ1-5; D gene ambiguous. Deletions cut 7 bases from V and 3 bases from J, with 7 bases between. Per the germline V gene, CDR1 is LNHDA and CDR2 is SQIVND (reference sequence). CDR3 length: 12 amino acids. CDR3 sequence reads: CASNPVNQPQHF. DNA for the CDR3: TGTGCCAGTAATCCAGTCAATCAGCCCCAGCATTTT.

V gene TRBV5-1 combines with J gene TRBJ2-5, with a weak D call TRBD1 (6 bases). Germline V gene sequence: CDR1 SGHRS, CDR2 YFSETQ. The CDR3 length is 14 residues. V shed 3 bases and J shed 1 base, with 10 bases lying between them. CDR3: CASSSTGLQETQYF. In DNA, the CDR3 is TGCGCCAGCAGCTCGACAGGACTCCAAGAGACCCAGTACTTC.

V and J are TRBV9 and TRBJ2-7, with 12 bases that match TRBD1. There are 16 residues in the CDR3. J gave up 3 bases and V 3 bases, and 7 bases lay outside the gene matches. Germline CDR1 reads SGDLS; CDR2 reads YYNGEE. Written as DNA, the CDR3 is TGTGCCAGCAGCGCCGTGGGACAGGGGGCGAGCTACGAGCAGTACTTC. Protein sequence: CASSAVGQGASYEQYF.

The chain carries TRBV5-1 and TRBJ1-4; possibly TRBD1 for D (5 bases). The CDR3 loop spans 14 amino acids. Germline CDR1 and CDR2: SGHRS and YFSETQ. V was pared by 0 bases and J by 8 bases, with 11 bases between. The CDR3 protein is CASSLAGKGEKLFF. Here the CDR3 DNA reads TGCGCCAGCAGCTTGGCAGGGAAGGGGGAAAAACTGTTTTTT.

V and J are TRBV3-1 (or the pseudogene TRBV3-2) and TRBJ1-3, with D possibly TRBD1 on 5 matching bases. Trimming removed 2 bases from V and 2 bases from J, with 10 bases in between. This CDR3 is built from 15 residues. CDR1 and CDR2 (germline): LGHDT, YNNKEL (reference sequence). CDR3 in amino acids: CASSQPTVAGNTIYF. The CDR3 DNA sequence: TGTGCCAGCAGCCAACCGACAGTTGCTGGAAACACCATATATTTT.

This rearrangement joins TRBV6-5 to TRBJ1-1; 8 positions agree with TRBD1. V gave up 10 bases and J gave up 0 bases; unmatched junction bases: 4. Germline CDR1 is MNHEY and CDR2 is SVGAGI. The CDR3 is 13 residues long. The CDR3 sequence: CAIGTGMNTEAFF. CDR3 bases: TGTGCCATTGGGACAGGTATGAACACTGAAGCTTTCTTT.

This clone was observed once. This chain uses TRBV10-3 with TRBJ1-6; no clear D. Germline CDR1 is ENHRY and CDR2 is SYGVKD. V was clipped by 6 bases and J by 6 bases, with 9 bases between them. The CDR3 is 13 amino acids. The CDR3 DNA is TGTGCCATCAGAGATGACACTAATTCACCCCTCCACTTT. Translating gives CAIRDDTNSPLHF.

The table lists this clone with a few counts. The V call is TRBV14, the J call TRBJ2-2, with 9 bases fitting TRBD1. Trimming at V came to 4 bases and at J to 3 bases, leaving 6 bases not matched to a gene. The CDR3 contains 16 residues. CDR1 and CDR2 from the germline V gene are SGHDN and FVKESK. The DNA of the CDR3 is TGTGCCAGCAGCCCTCGGACAGGGGTGTACACCGGGGAGCTGTTTTTT. Its translation is CASSPRTGVYTGELFF. Complete variable domain (other parts from reference TRBV14 and TRBJ2-2): EAGVTQFPSHSVIEKGQTVTLRCDPISGHDNLYWYRRVMGKEIKFLLHFVKESKQDESGMPNNRFLAERTGGTYSTLKVQPAELEDSGVYFCASSPRTGVYTGELFFGEGSRLTVL.

This sequence joins TRBV2 and TRBJ1-6, with TRBD1 identical over 11 bases. The CDR3 runs to 15 residues. Looked up from germline, CDR1 is SNHLY and CDR2 is FYNNEI. Losses at the gene ends were 7 bases for V and 9 bases for J; bases not matched to a gene: 8. The CDR3 is CASKIMGQGVSPLHF. The CDR3 bases are TGTGCCAGCAAAATCATGGGACAGGGGGTTTCACCCCTCCACTTT.

The gene calls are TRBV29-1 and TRBJ2-1, with TRBD2 matching over 8 bases. Trimming at V came to 0 bases and at J to 6 bases, leaving 13 bases not matched to a gene. The CDR3 has 17 residues. CDR1 SQVTM and CDR2 ANQGSEA come from the germline V gene. Here the CDR3 reads CSVEDALAEWSPNEQFF. The CDR3 nucleotides are TGCAGCGTTGAAGATGCACTAGCGGAATGGTCCCCCAATGAGCAGTTCTTC.

This chain joins TRBV9 and TRBJ2-2; a possible D gene is TRBD2 (5 bases). The CDR3 consists of 16 residues. Germline CDR1 SGDLS, CDR2 YYNGEE. Trimming took off 0 bases at V and 7 bases at J, with 16 bases between the two ends. The CDR3 DNA follows: TGTGCCAGCAGCGTAGTCCTAGCACAGTCGGGCGGGGAGCTGTTTTTT. Translation: CASSVVLAQSGGELFF.

The chain employs TRBV4-1 and TRBJ1-4, with D tentatively TRBD1 (5 bases). There are 15 residues in the CDR3. Trimming cost V 1 base and J 8 bases, with 14 bases left between them. Germline values: CDR1 MGHRA, CDR2 YSYEKL. The CDR3 spells CASSQAEQDREKLFF. The CDR3 DNA follows: TGCGCCAGCAGCCAAGCCGAACAGGATAGGGAAAAACTGTTTTTT.

The rearrangement joins TRBV5-1 to TRBJ1-4, with TRBD1 matching over 7 bases. V shed 4 bases and J 6 bases; nucleotides not matched to a gene: 6. This CDR3 spans 14 amino acids. Germline CDR1 SGHRS, CDR2 YFSETQ. The CDR3 protein is CASSGDSSYEKLFF. CDR3 bases: TGCGCCAGCAGCGGGGACAGCTCCTATGAAAAACTGTTTTTT.

This clone has just a few counts. Other DNA variants within this sample encode the same CDR3. CDR3 sequence: CASGDRERSGGELFF. The DNA of the CDR3 is TGTGCTAGTGGGGACAGGGAACGGAGTGGCGGGGAGCTGTTTTTT. The V gene is TRBV12-5, the J gene TRBJ2-2; 8 positions agree with TRBD1. This CDR3 has 15 amino acids. CDR1 and CDR2 from the germline V gene are LGHNT and FRNRAP. The V and J ends lost 6 bases and 7 bases, in that order; junction bases with no gene match: 10.